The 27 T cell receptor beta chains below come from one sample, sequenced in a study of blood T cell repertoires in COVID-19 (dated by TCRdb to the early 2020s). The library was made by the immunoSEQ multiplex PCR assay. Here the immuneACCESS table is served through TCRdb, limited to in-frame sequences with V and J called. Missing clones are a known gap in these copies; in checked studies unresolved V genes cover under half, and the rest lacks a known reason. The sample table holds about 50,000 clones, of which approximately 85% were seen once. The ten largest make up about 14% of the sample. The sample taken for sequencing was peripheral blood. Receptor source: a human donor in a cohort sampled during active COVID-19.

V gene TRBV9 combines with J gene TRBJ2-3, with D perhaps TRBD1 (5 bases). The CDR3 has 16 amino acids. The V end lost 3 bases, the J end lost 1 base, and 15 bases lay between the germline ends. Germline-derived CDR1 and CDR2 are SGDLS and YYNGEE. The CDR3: CASSATGRAGTDTQYF. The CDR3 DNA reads TGTGCCAGCAGCGCCACGGGCAGGGCGGGCACAGATACGCAGTATTTT.

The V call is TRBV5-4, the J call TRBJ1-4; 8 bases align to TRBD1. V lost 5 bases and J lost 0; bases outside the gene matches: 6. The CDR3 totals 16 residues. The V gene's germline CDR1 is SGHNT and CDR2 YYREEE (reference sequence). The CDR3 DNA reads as TGTGCCAGCAGGTCTGGACAGGGAGCAACTAATGAAAAACTGTTTTTT. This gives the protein CASRSGQGATNEKLFF.

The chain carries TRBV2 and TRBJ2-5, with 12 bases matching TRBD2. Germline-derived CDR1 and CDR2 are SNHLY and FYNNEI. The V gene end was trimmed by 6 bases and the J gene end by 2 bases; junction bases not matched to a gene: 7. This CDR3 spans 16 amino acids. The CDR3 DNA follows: TGTGCCAGCAGGAGACTAGCGGGAGCTTCGCAAGAGACCCAGTACTTC. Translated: CASRRLAGASQETQYF. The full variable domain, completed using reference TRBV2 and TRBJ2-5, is EPEVTQTPSHQVTQMGQEVILRCVPISNHLYFYWYRQILGQKVEFLVSFYNNEISEKSEIFDDQFSVERPDGSNFTLKIRSTKLEDSAMYFCASRRLAGASQETQYFGPGTRLLVL.

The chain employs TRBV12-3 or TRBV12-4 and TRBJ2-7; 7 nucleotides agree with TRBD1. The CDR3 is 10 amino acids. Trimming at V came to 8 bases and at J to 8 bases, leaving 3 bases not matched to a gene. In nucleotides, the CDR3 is TGTGCCAGCTCAGGGGGACAGCAGTACTTC. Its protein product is CASSGGQQYF.

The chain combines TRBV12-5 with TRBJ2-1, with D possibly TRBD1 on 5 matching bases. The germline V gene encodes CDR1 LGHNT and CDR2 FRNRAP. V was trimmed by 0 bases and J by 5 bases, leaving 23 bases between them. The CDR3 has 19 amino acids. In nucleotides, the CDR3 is TGTGCTAGTGGTTTGGTACTATTCCCCCGTGGGGCGCCCGACAATGAGCAGTTCTTC. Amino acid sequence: CASGLVLFPRGAPDNEQFF.

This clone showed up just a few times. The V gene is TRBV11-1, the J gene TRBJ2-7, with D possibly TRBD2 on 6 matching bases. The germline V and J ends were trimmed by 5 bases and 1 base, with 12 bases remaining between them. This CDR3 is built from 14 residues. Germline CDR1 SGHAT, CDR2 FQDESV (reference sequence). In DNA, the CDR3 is TGTGCCAGCAGCCTGGGACTTAGATCCTACGAGCAGTACTTC. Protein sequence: CASSLGLRSYEQYF.

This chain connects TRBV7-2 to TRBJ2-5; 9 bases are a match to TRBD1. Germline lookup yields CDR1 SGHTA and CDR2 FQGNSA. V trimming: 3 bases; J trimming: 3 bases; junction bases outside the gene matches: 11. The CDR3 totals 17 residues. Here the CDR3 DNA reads TGTGCCAGCAGCTTCCACCGGACAGGGGAAAGCAAAGAGACCCAGTACTTC. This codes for CASSFHRTGESKETQYF.

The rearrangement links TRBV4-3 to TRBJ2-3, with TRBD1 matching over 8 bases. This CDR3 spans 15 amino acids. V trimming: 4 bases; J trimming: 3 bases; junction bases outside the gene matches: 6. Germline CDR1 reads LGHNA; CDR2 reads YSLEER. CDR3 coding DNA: TGCGCCAGCAGCCCCCGACAGGGGCCGACAGATACGCAGTATTTT. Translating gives CASSPRQGPTDTQYF.

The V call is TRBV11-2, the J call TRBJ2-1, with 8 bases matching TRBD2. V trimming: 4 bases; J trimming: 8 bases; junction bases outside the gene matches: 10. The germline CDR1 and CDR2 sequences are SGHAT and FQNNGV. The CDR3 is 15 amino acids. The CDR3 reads CASSSSGGPVYEQFF. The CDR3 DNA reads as TGTGCCAGCAGCTCTTCGGGAGGGCCAGTGTATGAGCAGTTCTTC.

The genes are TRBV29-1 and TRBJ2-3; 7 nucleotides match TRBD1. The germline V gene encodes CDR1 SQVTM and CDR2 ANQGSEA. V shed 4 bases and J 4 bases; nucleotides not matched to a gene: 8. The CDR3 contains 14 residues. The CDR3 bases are TGCAGCGTTGTGACAGGGCAAGGACCAGATACGCAGTATTTT. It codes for CSVVTGQGPDTQYF.

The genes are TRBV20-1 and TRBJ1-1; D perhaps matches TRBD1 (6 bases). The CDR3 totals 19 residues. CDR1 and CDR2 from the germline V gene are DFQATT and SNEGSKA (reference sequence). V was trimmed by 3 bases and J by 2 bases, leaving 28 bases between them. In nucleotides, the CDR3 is TGCAGTGCTAGTCCACTGGGTAAGATCGAGGGAGGGGGTAACACTGAAGCTTTCTTT. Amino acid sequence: CSASPLGKIEGGGNTEAFF.

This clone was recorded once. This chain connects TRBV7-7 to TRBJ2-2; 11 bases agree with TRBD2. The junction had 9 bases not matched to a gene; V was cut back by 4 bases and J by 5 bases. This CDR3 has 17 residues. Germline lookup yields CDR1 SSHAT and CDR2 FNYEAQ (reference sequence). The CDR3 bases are TGTGCCAGCAGCTCCCCCCCCGGGACTAGCGGTACCGGGGAGCTGTTTTTT. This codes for CASSSPPGTSGTGELFF.

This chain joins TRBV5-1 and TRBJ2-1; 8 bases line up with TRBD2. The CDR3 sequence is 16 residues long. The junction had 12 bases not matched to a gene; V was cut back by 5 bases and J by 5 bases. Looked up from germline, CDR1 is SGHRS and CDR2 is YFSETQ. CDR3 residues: CASRTSPGRVDNEQFF. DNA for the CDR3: TGCGCCAGCAGGACGAGTCCCGGGAGGGTTGACAATGAGCAGTTCTTC.

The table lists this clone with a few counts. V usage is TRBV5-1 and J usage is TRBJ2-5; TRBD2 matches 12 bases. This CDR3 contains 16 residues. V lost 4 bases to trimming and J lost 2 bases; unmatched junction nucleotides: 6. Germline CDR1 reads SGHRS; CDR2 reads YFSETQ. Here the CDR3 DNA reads TGCGCCAGCAGCCGCAGGACTAGCGGGGTTCAAGAGACCCAGTACTTC. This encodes CASSRRTSGVQETQYF.

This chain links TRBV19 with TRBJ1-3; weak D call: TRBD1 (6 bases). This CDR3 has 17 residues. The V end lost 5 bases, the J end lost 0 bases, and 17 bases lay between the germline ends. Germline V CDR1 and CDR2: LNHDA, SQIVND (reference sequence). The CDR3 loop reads CASSVGQLLSSGNTIYF. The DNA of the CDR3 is TGTGCCAGTAGTGTTGGACAGTTACTCAGCTCTGGAAACACCATATATTTT.

DNA for the CDR3: TGTGCCAGCACCCAAGCACTAGCGGGGGCAGAGACCCAGTACTTC. It codes for CASTQALAGAETQYF. The chain has TRBV7-9 and TRBJ2-5; 11 nucleotides align to TRBD2. Losses at the gene ends were 7 bases for V and 4 bases for J; bases not matched to a gene: 8. The CDR3 contains 15 residues. Germline V gene lookup returns CDR1 SEHNR and CDR2 FQNEAQ (reference sequence).

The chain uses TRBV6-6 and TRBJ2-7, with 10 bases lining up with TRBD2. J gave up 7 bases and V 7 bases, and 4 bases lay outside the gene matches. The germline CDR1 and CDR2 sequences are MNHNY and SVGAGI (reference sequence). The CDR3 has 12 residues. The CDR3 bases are TGTGCCAGCAAACTAGCGGGATTTGAGCAGTACTTC. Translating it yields CASKLAGFEQYF.

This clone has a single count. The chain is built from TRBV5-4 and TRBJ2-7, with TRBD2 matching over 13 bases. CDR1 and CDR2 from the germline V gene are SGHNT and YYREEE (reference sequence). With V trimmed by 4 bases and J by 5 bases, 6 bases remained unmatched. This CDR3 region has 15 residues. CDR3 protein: CASSRTSGSTHEQYF. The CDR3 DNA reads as TGTGCCAGCAGCCGGACTAGCGGGAGCACCCACGAGCAGTACTTC.

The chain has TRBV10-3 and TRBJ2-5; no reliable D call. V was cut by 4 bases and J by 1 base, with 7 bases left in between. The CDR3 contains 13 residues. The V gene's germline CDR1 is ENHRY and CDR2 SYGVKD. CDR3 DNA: TGTGCCATCAGTGCTAACAGCCAAGAGACCCAGTACTTC. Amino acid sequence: CAISANSQETQYF.

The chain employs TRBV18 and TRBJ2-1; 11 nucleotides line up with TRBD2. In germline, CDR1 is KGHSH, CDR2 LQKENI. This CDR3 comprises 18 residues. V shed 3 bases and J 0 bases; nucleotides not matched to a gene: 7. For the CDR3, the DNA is TGTGCCAGCTCACCGCTAGCGGGGGGTGAGAGCTCCTACAATGAGCAGTTCTTC. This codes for CASSPLAGGESSYNEQFF.

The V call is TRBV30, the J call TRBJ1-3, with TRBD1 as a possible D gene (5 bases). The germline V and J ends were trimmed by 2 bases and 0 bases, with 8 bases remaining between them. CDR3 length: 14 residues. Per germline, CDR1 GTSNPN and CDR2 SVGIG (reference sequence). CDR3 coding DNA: TGTGCCTGGAGTAGGGGATACTCTGGAAACACCATATATTTT. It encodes CAWSRGYSGNTIYF.

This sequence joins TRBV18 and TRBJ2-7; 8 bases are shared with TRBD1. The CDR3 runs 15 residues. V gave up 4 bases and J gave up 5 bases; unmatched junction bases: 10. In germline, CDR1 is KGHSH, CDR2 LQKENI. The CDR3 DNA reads TGTGCCAGCTCACGCCTATGGGCAGGGGGCGACGAGCAGTACTTC. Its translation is CASSRLWAGGDEQYF. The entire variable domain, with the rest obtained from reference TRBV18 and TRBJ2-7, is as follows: NAGVMQNPRHLVRRRGQEARLRCSPMKGHSHVYWYRQLPEEGLKFMVYLQKENIIDESGMPKERFSAEFPKEGPSILRIQQVVRGDSAAYFCASSRLWAGGDEQYFGPGTRLTVT.

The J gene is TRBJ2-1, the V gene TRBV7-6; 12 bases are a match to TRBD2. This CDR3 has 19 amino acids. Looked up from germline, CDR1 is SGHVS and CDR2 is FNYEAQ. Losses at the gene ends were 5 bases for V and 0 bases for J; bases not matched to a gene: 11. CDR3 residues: CASSPSTSGSSSSYNEQFF. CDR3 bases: TGTGCCAGCAGCCCCTCGACTAGCGGGAGTAGCAGCTCCTACAATGAGCAGTTCTTC.

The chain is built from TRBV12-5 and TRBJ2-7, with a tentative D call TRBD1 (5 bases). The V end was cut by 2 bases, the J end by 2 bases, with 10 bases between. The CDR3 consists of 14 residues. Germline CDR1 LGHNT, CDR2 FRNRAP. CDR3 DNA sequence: TGTGCTAGTGGTTTGCTGGGGCATCCCTACGAGCAGTACTTC. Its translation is CASGLLGHPYEQYF. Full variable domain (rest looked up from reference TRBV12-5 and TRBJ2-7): DARVTQTPRHKVTEMGQEVTMRCQPILGHNTVFWYRQTMMQGLELLAYFRNRAPLDDSGMPKDRFSAEMPDATLATLKIQPSEPRDSAVYFCASGLLGHPYEQYFGPGTRLTVT.

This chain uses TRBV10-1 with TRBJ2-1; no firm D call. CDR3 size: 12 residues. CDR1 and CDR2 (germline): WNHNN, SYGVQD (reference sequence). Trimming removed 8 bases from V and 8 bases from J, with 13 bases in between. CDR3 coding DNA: TGCGCCAGCGGAGTGATGATAGATGAGCAGTTCTTC. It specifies CASGVMIDEQFF.

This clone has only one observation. As DNA, the CDR3 is TGTGCCAGCAGTGAACCGGGACAGGGATTTCAGCCCCAGCATTTT. This gives the protein CASSEPGQGFQPQHF. The genes are TRBV25-1 and TRBJ1-5, with 9 bases identical to TRBD1. Germline V CDR1 and CDR2: MGHDK, SYGVNS. This CDR3 region has 15 residues. With 2 bases clipped from V and 6 bases from J, the junction kept 5 bases outside the gene matches.

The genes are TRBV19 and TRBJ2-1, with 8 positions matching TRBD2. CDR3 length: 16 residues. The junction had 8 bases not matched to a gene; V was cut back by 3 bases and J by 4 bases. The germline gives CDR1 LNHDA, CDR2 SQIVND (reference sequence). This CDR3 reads CASSIPLGGGYNEQFF. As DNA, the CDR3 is TGTGCCAGTAGTATCCCCTTGGGCGGGGGGTACAATGAGCAGTTCTTC.